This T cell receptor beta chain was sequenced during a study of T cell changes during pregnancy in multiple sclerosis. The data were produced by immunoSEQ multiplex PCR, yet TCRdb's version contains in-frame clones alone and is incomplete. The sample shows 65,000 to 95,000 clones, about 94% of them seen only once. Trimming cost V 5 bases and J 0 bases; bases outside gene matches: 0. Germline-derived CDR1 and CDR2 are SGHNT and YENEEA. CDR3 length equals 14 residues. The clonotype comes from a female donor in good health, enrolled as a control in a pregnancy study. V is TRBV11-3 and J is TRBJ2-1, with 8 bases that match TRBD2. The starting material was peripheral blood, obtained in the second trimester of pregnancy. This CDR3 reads CASSAGGSYNEQFF. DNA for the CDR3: TGTGCCAGCAGCGCGGGGGGCTCCTACAATGAGCAGTTCTTC.